Shown below are 32 T cell receptor beta chains from a single sample sequenced in a study of T cells in Graves' hyperthyroidism and ophthalmopathy. Authors of the study amplified TCR beta CDR3 regions from RNA transcripts. First-round RT-PCR targeting the TCR CDR3 was performed with the HTBI primer set. TCRdb processed the multiplex PCR reads anew with MiXCR; each CDR3 protein has one entry. This table holds about 560,000 distinct CDR3 sequences, roughly 50% found once. The sequencing sample was made of peripheral blood or thyroid tissue (not recorded which). Source of these receptors: a woman aged 18-30 years with Graves' hyperthyroidism.

J is TRBJ2-7 and V is TRBV24-1, with D uncertain. The length of the CDR3 is 14 residues. Germline loops: CDR1 KGHDR, CDR2 SFDVKD. V was cut by 3 bases and J by 0 bases, with 8 bases left in between. This CDR3 reads CATSDSVVSYEQYF. The CDR3 nucleotides are TGTGCCACCAGTGATAGCGTAGTCTCCTACGAGCAGTACTTC.

In this sample, this clonotype turned up many times. The rearrangement uses TRBV7-8 and TRBJ2-7; D gene uncertain. There are 13 residues in the CDR3. The germline gives CDR1 SGHVS, CDR2 FQNEAQ. V lost 4 bases, J lost 6 bases, and 13 bases lay in between. CDR3 loop: CASSSGRNSEQYF. In DNA, the CDR3 is TGTGCCAGCAGCTCCGGACGGAATTCCGAGCAGTACTTC. The complete variable domain, with remaining parts taken from reference TRBV7-8 and TRBJ2-7, reads GAGVSQSPRYKVAKRGQDVALRCDPISGHVSLFWYQQALGQGPEFLTYFQNEAQLDKSGLPSDRFFAERPEGSVSTLKIQRTQQEDSAVYLCASSSGRNSEQYFGPGTRLTVT.

Comments on this clonotype: No conserved phenylalanine or tryptophan is present at the end of the CDR3, so a read error is the likely explanation. Because the CDR3's place on the DNA is in doubt, the DNA is left out and the CDR3 is given as listed by TCRdb. The chain links TRBV20-1 to TRBJ1-4; the table's D call, TRBD1, was not checked against the DNA. Ends included, the CDR3 has 8 residues. Germline V gene sequence: CDR1 DFQATT, CDR2 SNEGSKA (reference sequence). This chain's CDR3 is CSARGRVY.

This clonotype was detected only a few times. V and J are TRBV7-9 and TRBJ2-7; maybe TRBD1 (5 bases). The germline CDR1 and CDR2 sequences are SEHNR and FQNEAQ (reference sequence). Trimming shortened V by 1 base and J by 2 bases, and 9 bases separated the two germline ends. The CDR3 is made up of 14 amino acids. The DNA of the CDR3 is TGTGCCAGCAGCTTAGGCTCAGGGCCCTACGAGCAGTACTTC. It is translated as CASSLGSGPYEQYF. Together with reference TRBV7-9 and TRBJ2-7, the CDR3 gives the full variable domain: DTGVSQNPRHKITKRGQNVTFRCDPISEHNRLYWYRQTLGQGPEFLTYFQNEAQLEKSRLLSDRFSAERPKGSFSTLEIQRTEQGDSAMYLCASSLGSGPYEQYFGPGTRLTVT.

On this clonotype: One end of the junction varies from germline; a read error may be responsible. The chain links TRBV20-1 to TRBJ2-2; 8 bases match TRBD1. Germline V CDR1 and CDR2: DFQATT, SNEGSKA (reference sequence). The CDR3 contains 11 residues. The CDR3, as DNA: TGCAGTGCTAGCCTGACAGGGGAGCTGTTCTTT. This encodes CSASLTGELFF.

V and J are TRBV10-3 and TRBJ2-5, with 7 bases fitting TRBD1. The CDR3 runs 13 residues. Germline CDR1 is ENHRY and CDR2 is SYGVKD. After removal of 6 bases from V and 2 bases from J, the junction contained 3 bases not matched to a gene. The CDR3 sequence: CAISWTGQETQYF. The CDR3 nucleotides read TGTGCCATCAGCTGGACAGGTCAAGAGACCCAGTACTTC.

CDR3 in amino acids: CATSDPGAGGEEETQYF. The CDR3, as DNA: TGTGCCACCAGTGATCCGGGGGCAGGGGGTGAGGAAGAGACCCAGTACTTC. The chain uses TRBV24-1 and TRBJ2-5; TRBD1 is a possible D gene (7 bases). Trimming left V 3 bases short and J 3 bases short, with 19 bases between. The CDR3 runs to 17 residues. In germline, CDR1 is KGHDR, CDR2 SFDVKD.

The gene calls are TRBV5-1 and TRBJ1-1; D not certain. With 5 bases removed from V and 0 bases from J, the gap between germline ends came to 11 bases. The CDR3 is 14 amino acids. CDR1 is SGHRS, CDR2 YFSETQ, per germline. The CDR3 region is CASRREVMNTEAFF. CDR3 sequence (DNA): TGCGCCAGCAGGAGAGAAGTGATGAACACTGAAGCTTTCTTT.

This clonotype was counted only a few times. The J gene is TRBJ1-6, the V gene TRBV14, with TRBD1 matching over 10 bases. The CDR3 runs 16 residues. V dropped 1 base and J dropped 8; count of bases not matched to a gene: 5. Germline loops: CDR1 SGHDN, CDR2 FVKESK. CDR3 region: CASSQVEDRGDSPLHF. CDR3 nucleotide sequence: TGTGCCAGCAGCCAAGTTGAGGACAGGGGGGATTCACCCCTCCACTTT.

This clonotype was seen at least ten times. The V call is TRBV19, the J call TRBJ2-6; 10 bases align to TRBD2. V trimming: 6 bases; J trimming: 2 bases; junction bases outside the gene matches: 4. Germline V gene lookup returns CDR1 LNHDA and CDR2 SQIVND (reference sequence). CDR3 length equals 16 residues. The CDR3 DNA sequence: TGTGCCAGTAGCCGTAGCGGGAGGCCTGGGGCCAACGTCCTGACTTTC. It codes for CASSRSGRPGANVLTF. Supplemented by reference TRBV19 and TRBJ2-6, the full variable domain reads DGGITQSPKYLFRKEGQNVTLSCEQNLNHDAMYWYRQDPGQGLRLIYYSQIVNDFQKGDIAEGYSVSREKKESFPLTVTSAQKNPTAFYLCASSRSGRPGANVLTFGAGSRLTVL.

This chain connects TRBV2 to TRBJ1-2; D gene unclear. Germline V gene lookup returns CDR1 SNHLY and CDR2 FYNNEI. Trimming took off 6 bases at V and 2 bases at J, with 10 bases between the two ends. CDR3 size: 13 residues. The chain's CDR3 is CASRERGNYGYTF. In nucleotides, the CDR3 is TGTGCCAGCAGAGAGCGAGGGAACTATGGCTACACCTTC.

This chain links TRBV2 with TRBJ2-7, with 9 bases fitting TRBD1. The V segment lost 7 bases and the J segment 3 bases; nucleotides outside the gene matches: 1. CDR3 size: 12 residues. Germline-derived CDR1 and CDR2 are SNHLY and FYNNEI. The CDR3 DNA reads as TGTGCCAGCAAGGACAGGGGCTACGAGCAGTACTTC. Protein sequence: CASKDRGYEQYF.

This chain links TRBV5-1 with TRBJ2-5; 8 bases agree with TRBD2. V gave up 2 bases and J gave up 5 bases; unmatched junction bases: 14. Germline V gives CDR1 SGHRS, CDR2 YFSETQ. This CDR3 has 17 amino acids. The CDR3 sequence is CASSFTGQAGVGETQYF. The CDR3 DNA sequence: TGCGCCAGCAGCTTCACTGGCCAAGCGGGAGTTGGGGAGACCCAGTACTTC.

This clonotype was observed a handful of times. The gene calls are TRBV2 and TRBJ2-5, with D possibly called TRBD1 or TRBD2 (5 bases each). This CDR3 has 15 amino acids. CDR1 and CDR2 from the germline V gene are SNHLY and FYNNEI. Between the trimmed V and J ends, which lost 4 bases and 2 bases, there was a span of 14 bases. The CDR3 DNA reads TGTGCCAGCAGTGTAACTGCCGGGACGCAAGAGACCCAGTACTTC. This translates into CASSVTAGTQETQYF.

The sample holds many counts of this clonotype. J is TRBJ1-1 and V is TRBV7-9, with D tentatively TRBD1 (6 bases). Germline values: CDR1 SEHNR, CDR2 FQNEAQ (reference sequence). The length of the CDR3 is 12 residues. V shed 4 bases and J shed 11 bases, with 14 bases lying between them. For the CDR3, the DNA is TGTGCCAGCAGCTCTCAGGGGTTCGTGGCTTTCTTT. Its translation is CASSSQGFVAFF.

This chain's CDR3 is CASSQVGGRAETQYF. For the CDR3, the DNA is TGTGCCAGCAGCCAAGTTGGGGGGAGGGCAGAGACCCAGTACTTC. V is TRBV2 and J is TRBJ2-5; 7 bases fit TRBD2. This CDR3 spans 15 amino acids. Trimming cost V 6 bases and J 4 bases; bases outside gene matches: 11. Per germline, CDR1 SNHLY and CDR2 FYNNEI.

This clonotype was recorded a few times. This chain uses TRBV7-8 with TRBJ2-7; TRBD2 agrees at 7 bases. V was pared by 3 bases and J by 2 bases, with 4 bases of the junction left unmatched. CDR1 SGHVS and CDR2 FQNEAQ come from the germline V gene. The CDR3 covers 14 residues. CDR3 DNA: TGTGCCAGCAGCTTTCGACTAGCTACCTACGAGCAGTACTTC. It specifies CASSFRLATYEQYF.

A word on this clonotype: Since a much larger clone is just one base distant, this may be a read error. The V gene is TRBV29-1, the J gene TRBJ2-7, with D unresolved. This CDR3 is built from 11 residues. Germline V gene sequence: CDR1 SQVTM, CDR2 ANQGSEA. Here the CDR3 DNA reads TGCAGCGCCGGGTGGTCCTACGAGCAGTGCTTC. Protein: CSAGWSYEQCF.

This clonotype has more than one count but fewer than ten. This chain connects TRBV19 to TRBJ2-7; TRBD2 matches 7 bases. Germline V CDR1 and CDR2: LNHDA, SQIVND (reference sequence). The length of the CDR3 is 14 residues. The V gene end was trimmed by 6 bases and the J gene end by 2 bases; junction bases not matched to a gene: 7. The DNA of the CDR3 is TGTGCCAGTAGCCAAAGCGGGACTACCTACGAGCAGTACTTC. Translating it yields CASSQSGTTYEQYF.

This chain connects TRBV10-3 to TRBJ1-4; 9 bases fit TRBD1. Germline-derived CDR1 and CDR2 are ENHRY and SYGVKD. The V and J ends lost 1 base and 7 bases, in that order; junction bases with no gene match: 4. This CDR3 comprises 15 residues. The CDR3 is CAISELRDRVEKLFF. The DNA for the CDR3 is TGTGCCATCAGTGAGTTGAGGGACAGGGTTGAAAAACTGTTTTTT.

The CDR3 sequence is CSAPDSSGSTDEQYF. In nucleotides, the CDR3 is TGCAGTGCTCCGGATTCCAGCGGGAGCACGGACGAGCAGTACTTC. The chain uses TRBV20-1 and TRBJ2-7, with 8 positions matching TRBD2. Germline values: CDR1 DFQATT, CDR2 SNEGSKA (reference sequence). V lost 5 bases to trimming and J lost 5 bases; unmatched junction nucleotides: 14. The CDR3 spans 15 residues.

This clonotype was observed a handful of times. The V and J genes are TRBV5-1 and TRBJ2-7; D is undetermined. There are 13 residues in the CDR3. Trimming removed 1 base at V and 5 bases at J, with 10 bases between. Per germline, CDR1 SGHRS and CDR2 YFSETQ. CDR3 sequence reads: CASSLSRFDEQYF. The DNA for the CDR3 is TGCGCCAGCAGCTTGTCCAGATTCGACGAGCAGTACTTC.

This clonotype was seen a few times. CDR3 loop: CSAARGTGELFF. DNA of the CDR3: TGCAGTGCCGCAAGAGGCACCGGGGAGCTGTTTTTT. V is TRBV20-1 and J is TRBJ2-2; D is uncertain. Germline CDR1 is DFQATT and CDR2 is SNEGSKA (reference sequence). Trimming left V 6 bases short and J 4 bases short, with 9 bases between. This CDR3 region has 12 residues.

V is TRBV7-3 and J is TRBJ2-5, with TRBD1 as a possible D gene (6 bases). Trimming shortened V by 5 bases and J by 0 bases, and 13 bases separated the two germline ends. There are 15 residues in the CDR3. Germline CDR1 SGHTA, CDR2 FQGTGA. The CDR3 region is CASSEDRGNQETQYF. The CDR3 region has the DNA TGTGCCAGCAGCGAGGACAGAGGAAACCAAGAGACCCAGTACTTC. Combining the CDR3 with reference TRBV7-3 and TRBJ2-5 gives the whole variable domain GAGVSQTPSNKVTEKGKYVELRCDPISGHTALYWYRQSLGQGPEFLIYFQGTGAADDSGLPNDRFFAVRPEGSVSTLKIQRTERGDSAVYLCASSEDRGNQETQYFGPGTRLLVL.

This clonotype was picked up a small number of times. The genes are TRBV7-2 and TRBJ1-2, with TRBD1 matching over 8 bases. This CDR3 region has 15 residues. Trimming took 4 bases from V and 6 from J; bases not matched to a gene: 10. Germline CDR1 is SGHTA and CDR2 is FQGNSA. CDR3 DNA sequence: TGTGCCAGCAGCTATGGGACAGGACTAAAAGATGGCTACACCTTC. The encoded protein is CASSYGTGLKDGYTF.

This clonotype was recorded at least ten times. The J gene is TRBJ1-4, the V gene TRBV29-1, with a possible D match to TRBD1 (6 bases). Germline V gives CDR1 SQVTM, CDR2 ANQGSEA. The CDR3 covers 11 residues. V lost 7 bases and J lost 8, with 11 bases in between. The CDR3 sequence is CSADSGEKLFF. The CDR3 region has the DNA TGCAGCGCGGACAGTGGGGAAAAACTGTTTTTT.

Turning to this clonotype: The CDR3 does not end in the conserved phenylalanine or tryptophan, so this is likely a read error. The rearrangement links TRBV7-2 to TRBJ1-2, with a tentative D call TRBD1 (5 bases). V lost 1 base to trimming and J lost 6 bases, with 6 bases between them. This CDR3 has 12 amino acids. From germline, CDR1 is SGHTA and CDR2 FQGNSA. The CDR3 DNA is TGTGCCAGCAGCTTAGGGGGGGATGGCTACACCCTC. This translates into CASSLGGDGYTL.

V is TRBV29-1 and J is TRBJ1-2; TRBD1 aligns across 9 bases. Unmatched junction bases numbered 4, after V lost 6 bases and J lost 2 bases. CDR3 length equals 13 residues. In germline, CDR1 is SQVTM, CDR2 ANQGSEA. This CDR3 reads CSVLGQGNYGYTF. CDR3 nucleotides: TGCAGCGTCCTAGGACAGGGGAACTATGGCTACACCTTC.

V and J are TRBV7-9 and TRBJ2-7; unclear D gene. Germline V CDR1 and CDR2: SEHNR, FQNEAQ (reference sequence). This CDR3 is built from 15 residues. Deletions cut 5 bases from V and 6 bases from J, with 20 bases between. CDR3 DNA: TGTGCCAGCAGCCTCACCCCTCATCGTTTGGGCGAGCAGTACTTC. Its translation: CASSLTPHRLGEQYF.

This clonotype was observed many times. This chain connects TRBV7-2 to TRBJ2-7; tentatively, D is TRBD2 (6 bases). V lost 5 bases and J 2 bases, leaving 10 bases between the germline ends. Germline loops: CDR1 SGHTA, CDR2 FQGNSA. CDR3 length equals 13 residues. CDR3: CASSASATYEQYF. In nucleotides, the CDR3 is TGTGCCAGCAGCGCTAGCGCTACCTACGAGCAGTACTTC.

The chain links TRBV7-9 to TRBJ2-7; a weak D match, TRBD1 (5 bases). The V gene's germline CDR1 is SEHNR and CDR2 FQNEAQ (reference sequence). V was trimmed by 5 bases and J by 2 bases, leaving 13 bases between them. This CDR3 is 14 amino acids long. Here the CDR3 reads CASSPSTAAYEQYF. As DNA, the CDR3 is TGTGCCAGCAGCCCCTCGACAGCCGCCTACGAGCAGTACTTC.

CDR3 sequence (DNA): TGTGCCAGTAGTATCGGGACAGGGGTTATGGGCACTGAAGCTTTCTTT. Translated: CASSIGTGVMGTEAFF. The rearrangement joins TRBV19 to TRBJ1-1; 10 bases are a match to TRBD1. V lost 3 bases and J lost 4; bases outside the gene matches: 8. The CDR3 is made up of 16 amino acids. Germline CDR1 reads LNHDA; CDR2 reads SQIVND (reference sequence).